The text below deals with one T cell receptor (beta chain). No antigen is known for it. TCRdb keeps only in-frame clones here, not all; method: immunoSEQ multiplex PCR. The sample holds about 39,000 clones, roughly 89% seen once. Trimming took 5 bases from V and 6 from J, leaving 11 bases between them. The CDR3 extends over 14 amino acids. The germline gives CDR1 SGHTA, CDR2 FQGNSA. This sample is drawn from a study of graft-versus-host responses after intestinal transplantation. Turning to the study itself: Recipients had transplants, and these were multivisceral, liver-intestinal, or isolated intestinal.

Study-level results: Analysis identified GvH clones in recipient marrow, with some appearing first in ileum or blood.

The rearrangement joins TRBV7-2 to TRBJ2-6; D is uncertain. The sequence was collected from a human patient who received an intestinal transplant, so some T cells may come from the graft donor. The sample in question was PBMCs, obtained roughly 270 days after transplant. Here the CDR3 DNA reads TGTGCCAGCAGCCCCGGTGGTTCGGCCAACGTCCTGACTTTC. Amino acids: CASSPGGSANVLTF.